The present TCR beta chain was sequenced within a study of T cells after posttransplantation cyclophosphamide. Peripheral blood was collected from the related graft donor on the marrow donation day. Germline CDR1 is SGDLS and CDR2 is YYNGEE. The CDR3 has 17 amino acids. The V and J ends lost 0 bases and 1 base, in that order; junction bases with no gene match: 9. A few counts support this clone. Its target is not known. Study results and caveats: Donor CD8+ memory clones often dominated recipient blood repertoires at later times. TRB clonality was highly associated with recipient CMV seropositivity and reactivation.

This table comes from immunoSEQ multiplex PCR, and its TCRdb copy is limited to in-frame clones, with some not included. This set yields more than 30,000 clones and no singletons; the top ten hold roughly 1.2%. The clonotype comes from a girl aged 5-17 years in good health, CMV-negative, and a related stem cell transplant donor. V usage is TRBV9 and J usage is TRBJ1-2; 7 nucleotides agree with TRBD1. The sequenced sample was PBMCs. DNA for the CDR3: TGTGCCAGCAGCGTAGCTACCGGGACAGACGATAACTATGGCTACACCTTC. Its translation is CASSVATGTDDNYGYTF. Complete variable domain (other parts from reference TRBV9 and TRBJ1-2): DSGVTQTPKHLITATGQRVTLRCSPRSGDLSVYWYQQSLDQGLQFLIQYYNGEERAKGNILERFSAQQFPDLHSELNLSSLELGDSALYFCASSVATGTDDNYGYTFGSGTRLTVV.